This T cell receptor beta chain appears in the sequencing data of a study of vaccination effects on CD4 cells after COVID-19. Across the whole study: Sampling occurred a median 72 days post second dose, range 14 to 241. Two million PBMC were seeded per well and grown in the presence of roughly 10 IU/ml IL-2 and approximately 11 ug/ml peptides.

At the end of 9 to 11 days of culture, CD4+ T cells were isolated. It was two doses of either the BNT162b2 or mRNA-1273 vaccine that participants received. Neither prior SARS-CoV-2 infection nor positive nucleocapsid antibodies were present in the vaccine recipients. On both days 3 and 7, half of the culture medium was replaced with IL-2 medium. Sequencing used immunoSEQ multiplex PCR; TCRdb keeps in-frame clones, though not all of them. The table includes about 73,000 clones, about 73% detected once. This clone has just one count. The target antigen is unknown. The CDR3 length is 12 residues. From germline, CDR1 is LNHNV and CDR2 YYDKDF (reference sequence). V was trimmed by 1 base and J by 4 bases, leaving 2 bases between them.

The chain joins TRBV15 to TRBJ2-1; D ambiguous. The specimen comprised CD4+ T cells from PBMCs cultured without peptide, sampled after COVID-19 vaccination. This sequence originates from a human donor who received a COVID-19 vaccine. Written as DNA, the CDR3 is TGTGCCACCAGCAGAGGGTACAATGAGCAGTTCTTC. Translating gives CATSRGYNEQFF.